The source of this T cell receptor beta chain is a study of Ad26.COV2.S vaccination and SARS-CoV-2 variants. Study details: The donor participated in the COV1001 trial, in its Ad26.COV2.S arm. Points from the study as a whole: In vaccinated individuals, spike-specific CD8+ and CD4+ T cell responses reportedly displayed substantial breadth.

Trimming cost V 4 bases and J 7 bases; bases outside gene matches: 10. The CDR3 sequence is 16 residues long. Germline V lookup: CDR1 SGHDN, CDR2 FVKESK. Profiling relied on immunoSEQ multiplex PCR, and the TCRdb table lists in-frame clones only, not all of them. The repertoire holds approximately 480,000 clones, around 88% seen once, with more than 10% in the top ten. Treatment here: approximately 18 received Ad26.COV2.S at low or high dose, single or two shots; 5 received placebo; per-sample allocation not given. After the first vaccine or placebo injection, samples were drawn on day 63. Turning to this clone: Its antigen is currently unknown.

The sequence was obtained from a person between 18 and 65 years old who received the Ad26.COV2.S COVID-19 vaccine or a placebo. Material: peripheral blood, obtained in a trial of Ad26.COV2.S vaccine versus placebo. The genes are TRBV14 and TRBJ2-1; TRBD2 aligns across 10 bases. CDR3 in amino acids: CASSLLAGGSLNEQFF. The DNA for the CDR3 is TGTGCCAGCAGCCTATTAGCGGGAGGAAGCCTGAATGAGCAGTTCTTC.